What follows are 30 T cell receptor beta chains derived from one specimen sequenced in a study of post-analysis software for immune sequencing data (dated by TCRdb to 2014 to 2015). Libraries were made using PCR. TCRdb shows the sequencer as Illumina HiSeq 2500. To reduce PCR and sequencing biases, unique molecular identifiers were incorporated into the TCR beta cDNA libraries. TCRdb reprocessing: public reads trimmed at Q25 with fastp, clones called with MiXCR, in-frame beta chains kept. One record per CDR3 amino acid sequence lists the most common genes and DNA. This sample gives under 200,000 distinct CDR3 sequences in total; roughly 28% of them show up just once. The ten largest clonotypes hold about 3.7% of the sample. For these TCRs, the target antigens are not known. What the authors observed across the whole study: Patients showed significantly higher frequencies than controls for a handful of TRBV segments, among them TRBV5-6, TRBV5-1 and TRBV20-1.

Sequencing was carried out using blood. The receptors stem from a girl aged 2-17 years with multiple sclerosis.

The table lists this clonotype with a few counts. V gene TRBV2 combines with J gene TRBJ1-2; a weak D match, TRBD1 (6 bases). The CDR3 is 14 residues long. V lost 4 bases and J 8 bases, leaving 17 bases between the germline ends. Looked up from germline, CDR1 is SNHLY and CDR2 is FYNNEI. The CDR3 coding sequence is TGTGCCAGCAGTGCACTAAACAGGGAACAAGGCTACACCTTC. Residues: CASSALNREQGYTF.

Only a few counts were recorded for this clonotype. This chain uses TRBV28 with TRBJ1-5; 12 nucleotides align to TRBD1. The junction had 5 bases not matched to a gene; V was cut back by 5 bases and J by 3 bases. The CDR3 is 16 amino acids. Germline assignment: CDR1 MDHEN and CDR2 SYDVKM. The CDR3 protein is CASSPWDRGPNQPQHF. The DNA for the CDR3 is TGTGCCAGCAGTCCATGGGACAGGGGGCCCAATCAGCCCCAGCATTTT.

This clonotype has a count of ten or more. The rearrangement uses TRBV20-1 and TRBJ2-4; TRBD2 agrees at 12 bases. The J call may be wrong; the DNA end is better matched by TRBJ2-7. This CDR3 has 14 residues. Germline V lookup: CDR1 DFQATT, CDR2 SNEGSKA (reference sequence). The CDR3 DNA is TGCAGTGCTATCGGACTAGCGGGAAGAGGCGAGCAGTACTTC. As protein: CSAIGLAGRGEQYF.

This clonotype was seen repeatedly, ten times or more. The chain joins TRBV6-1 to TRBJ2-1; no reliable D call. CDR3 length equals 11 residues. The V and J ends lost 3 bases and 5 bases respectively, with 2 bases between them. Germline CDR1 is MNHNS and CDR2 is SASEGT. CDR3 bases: TGTGCCAGCAGTGATGACAATGAGCAGTTCTTC. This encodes CASSDDNEQFF.

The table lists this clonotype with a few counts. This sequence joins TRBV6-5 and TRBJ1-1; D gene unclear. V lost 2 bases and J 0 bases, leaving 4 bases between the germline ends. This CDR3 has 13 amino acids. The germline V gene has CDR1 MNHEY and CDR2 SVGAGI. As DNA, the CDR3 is TGTGCCAGCAGTTACGCCGTGAACACTGAAGCTTTCTTT. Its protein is CASSYAVNTEAFF.

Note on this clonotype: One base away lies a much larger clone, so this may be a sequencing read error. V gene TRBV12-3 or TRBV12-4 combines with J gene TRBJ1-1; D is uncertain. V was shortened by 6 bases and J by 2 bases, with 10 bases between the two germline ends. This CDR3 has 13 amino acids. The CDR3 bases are TGTGCCAGCAGGAGATCCGTTAACACTGAAGCTTTCTTT. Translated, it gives CASRRSVNTEAFF.

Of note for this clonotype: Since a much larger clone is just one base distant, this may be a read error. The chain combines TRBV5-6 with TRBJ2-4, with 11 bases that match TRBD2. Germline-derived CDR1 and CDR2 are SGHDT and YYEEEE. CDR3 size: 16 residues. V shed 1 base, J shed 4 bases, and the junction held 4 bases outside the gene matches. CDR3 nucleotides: TGTGCCAGCAGCTTGTTGTCTAGCGGGAGGAAAAACATTCAGTACTTC. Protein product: CASSLLSSGRKNIQYF. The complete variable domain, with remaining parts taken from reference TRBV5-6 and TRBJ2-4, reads DAGVTQSPTHLIKTRGQQVTLRCSPKSGHDTVSWYQQALGQGPQFIFQYYEEEERQRGNFPDRFSGHQFPNYSSELNVNALLLGDSALYLCASSLLSSGRKNIQYFGAGTRLSVL.

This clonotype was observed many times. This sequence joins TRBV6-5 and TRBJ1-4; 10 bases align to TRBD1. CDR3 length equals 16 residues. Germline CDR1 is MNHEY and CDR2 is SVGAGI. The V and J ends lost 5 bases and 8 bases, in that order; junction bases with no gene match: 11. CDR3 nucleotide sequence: TGTGCCAGCAGTCAAACAACGTGGGACAGGGGAGAAAAACTGTTTTTT. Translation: CASSQTTWDRGEKLFF.

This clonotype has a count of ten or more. The CDR3 spells CTLGLAGVETQYF. The CDR3 DNA sequence: TGCACTTTAGGACTAGCGGGAGTGGAGACCCAGTACTTC. The chain uses TRBV20-1 and TRBJ2-5; 13 bases match TRBD2. CDR1 is DFQATT, CDR2 SNEGSKA, per germline (reference sequence). The CDR3 has 13 residues.

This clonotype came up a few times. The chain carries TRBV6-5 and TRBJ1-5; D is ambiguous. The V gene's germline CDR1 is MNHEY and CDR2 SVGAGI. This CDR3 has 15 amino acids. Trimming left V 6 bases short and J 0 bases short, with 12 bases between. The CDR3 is CASSYTAVSNQPQHF. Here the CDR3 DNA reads TGTGCCAGCAGCTACACAGCTGTTAGCAATCAGCCCCAGCATTTT.

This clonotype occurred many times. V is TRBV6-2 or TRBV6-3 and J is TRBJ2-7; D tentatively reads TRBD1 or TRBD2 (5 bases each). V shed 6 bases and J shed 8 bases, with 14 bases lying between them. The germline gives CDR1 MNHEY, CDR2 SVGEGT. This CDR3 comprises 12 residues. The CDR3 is CASRKRGVKQYF. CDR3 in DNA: TGTGCCAGCAGAAAAAGGGGAGTAAAGCAGTACTTC.

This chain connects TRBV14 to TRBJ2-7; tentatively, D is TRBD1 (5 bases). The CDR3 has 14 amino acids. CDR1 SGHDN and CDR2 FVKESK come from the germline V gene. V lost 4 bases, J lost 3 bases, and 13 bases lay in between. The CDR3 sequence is CASSPLTVVYEQYF. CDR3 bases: TGTGCCAGCAGCCCATTGACAGTAGTCTACGAGCAGTACTTC.

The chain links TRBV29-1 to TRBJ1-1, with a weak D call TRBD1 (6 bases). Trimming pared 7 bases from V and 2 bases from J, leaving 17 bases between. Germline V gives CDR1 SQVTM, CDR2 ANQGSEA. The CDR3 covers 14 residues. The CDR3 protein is CSGGGGLRNTEAFF. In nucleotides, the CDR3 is TGCAGCGGGGGAGGGGGGTTACGCAACACTGAAGCTTTCTTT.

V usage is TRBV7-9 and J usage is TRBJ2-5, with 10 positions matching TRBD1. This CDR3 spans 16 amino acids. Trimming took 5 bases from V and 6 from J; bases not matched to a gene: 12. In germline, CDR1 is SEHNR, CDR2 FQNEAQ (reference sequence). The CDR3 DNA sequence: TGTGCCAGCAGCAAACCCCGGGACAGGGGTAGACAGACCCAGTACTTC. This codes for CASSKPRDRGRQTQYF.

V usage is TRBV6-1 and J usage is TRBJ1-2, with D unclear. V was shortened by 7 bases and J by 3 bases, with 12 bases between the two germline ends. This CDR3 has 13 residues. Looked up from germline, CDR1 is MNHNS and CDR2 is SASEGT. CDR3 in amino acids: CASNEATDYGYTF. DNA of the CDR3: TGTGCCAGCAATGAGGCCACAGACTATGGCTACACCTTC.

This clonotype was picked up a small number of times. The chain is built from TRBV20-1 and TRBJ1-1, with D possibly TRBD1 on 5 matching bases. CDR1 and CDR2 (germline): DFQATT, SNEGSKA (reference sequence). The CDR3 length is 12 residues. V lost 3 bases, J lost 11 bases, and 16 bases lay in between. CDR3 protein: CSASPSQGRAFF. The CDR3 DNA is TGCAGTGCTAGCCCCTCCCAGGGTAGGGCTTTCTTT.

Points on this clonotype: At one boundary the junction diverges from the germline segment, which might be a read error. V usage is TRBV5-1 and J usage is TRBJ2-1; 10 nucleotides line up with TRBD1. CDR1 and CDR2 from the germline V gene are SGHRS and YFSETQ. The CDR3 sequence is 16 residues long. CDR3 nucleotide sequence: TGCGCCAGCAGAACCGGGACAGGGGCCCAACTCAATGAGCAGGTCTTC. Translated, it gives CASRTGTGAQLNEQVF.

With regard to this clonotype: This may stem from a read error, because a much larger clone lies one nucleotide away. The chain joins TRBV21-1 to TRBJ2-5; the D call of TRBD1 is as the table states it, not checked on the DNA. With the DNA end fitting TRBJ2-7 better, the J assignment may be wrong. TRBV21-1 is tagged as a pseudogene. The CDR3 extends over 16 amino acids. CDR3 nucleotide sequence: TGTGCCAGCAGCAAAGTCACGGGACAGGGTGCGCACGAGCAGTACTTC. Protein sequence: CASSKVTGQGAHEQYF.

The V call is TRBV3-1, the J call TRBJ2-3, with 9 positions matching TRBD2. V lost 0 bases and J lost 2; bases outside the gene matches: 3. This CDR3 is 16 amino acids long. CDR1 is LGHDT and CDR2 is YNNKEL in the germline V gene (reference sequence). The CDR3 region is CASSQDLAGPTDTQYF. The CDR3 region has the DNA TGTGCCAGCAGCCAAGATCTAGCGGGGCCCACAGATACGCAGTATTTT.

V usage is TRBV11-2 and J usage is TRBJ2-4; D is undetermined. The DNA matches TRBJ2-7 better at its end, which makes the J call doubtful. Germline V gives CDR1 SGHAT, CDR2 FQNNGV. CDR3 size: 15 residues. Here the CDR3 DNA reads TGTGCCAGCAGCTCCCTCCGGCAGCTCCTCTACGAGCAGTACTTC. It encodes CASSSLRQLLYEQYF.

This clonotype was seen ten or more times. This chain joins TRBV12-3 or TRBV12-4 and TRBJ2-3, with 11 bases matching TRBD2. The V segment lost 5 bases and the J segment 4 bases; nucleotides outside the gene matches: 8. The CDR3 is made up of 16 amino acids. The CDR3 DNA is TGTGCCAGCAGTACCCAACTAGCGGGAGTCGCAGATACGCAGTATTTT. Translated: CASSTQLAGVADTQYF.

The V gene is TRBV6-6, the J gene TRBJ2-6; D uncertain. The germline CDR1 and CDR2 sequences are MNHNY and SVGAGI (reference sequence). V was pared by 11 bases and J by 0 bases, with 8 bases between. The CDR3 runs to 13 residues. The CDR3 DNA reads TGTGCCGGCACACTCTCTGGGGCCAACGTCCTGACTTTC. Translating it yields CAGTLSGANVLTF.

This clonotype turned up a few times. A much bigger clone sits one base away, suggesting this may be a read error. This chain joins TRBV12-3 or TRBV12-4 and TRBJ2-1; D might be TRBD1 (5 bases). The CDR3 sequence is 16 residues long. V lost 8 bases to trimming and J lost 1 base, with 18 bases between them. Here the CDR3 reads CASGPRQFLSYNEQFF. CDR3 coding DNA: TGTGCCAGCGGTCCAAGACAGTTTCTTTCCTACAATGAGCAGTTCTTC.

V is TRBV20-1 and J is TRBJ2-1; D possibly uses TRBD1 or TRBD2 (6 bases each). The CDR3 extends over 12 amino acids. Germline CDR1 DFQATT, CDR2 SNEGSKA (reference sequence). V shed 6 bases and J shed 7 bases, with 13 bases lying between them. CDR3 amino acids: CSALWGANEQFF. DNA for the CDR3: TGCAGTGCCCTTTGGGGGGCGAATGAGCAGTTCTTC.

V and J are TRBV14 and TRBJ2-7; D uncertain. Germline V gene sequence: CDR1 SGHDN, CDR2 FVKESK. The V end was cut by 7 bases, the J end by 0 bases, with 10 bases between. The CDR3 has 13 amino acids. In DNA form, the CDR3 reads TGTGCCAGCACCTTGGGAAGCTCCTACGAGCAGTACTTC. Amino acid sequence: CASTLGSSYEQYF.

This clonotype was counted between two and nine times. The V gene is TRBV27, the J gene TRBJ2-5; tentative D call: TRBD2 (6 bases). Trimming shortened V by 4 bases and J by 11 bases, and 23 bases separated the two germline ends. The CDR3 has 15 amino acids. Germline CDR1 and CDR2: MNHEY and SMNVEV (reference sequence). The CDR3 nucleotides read TGTGCCAGCAGTTCGCGGGACTGGGGAAGTAGGGAGCAGTACTTC. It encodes CASSSRDWGSREQYF.

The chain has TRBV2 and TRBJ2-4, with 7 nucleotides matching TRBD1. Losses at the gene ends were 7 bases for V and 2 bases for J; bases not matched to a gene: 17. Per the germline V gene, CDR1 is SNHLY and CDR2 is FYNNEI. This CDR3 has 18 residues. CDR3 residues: CASKETPRERGPKNIQYF. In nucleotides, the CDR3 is TGTGCCAGCAAGGAGACACCCCGTGAAAGGGGGCCCAAAAACATTCAGTACTTC.

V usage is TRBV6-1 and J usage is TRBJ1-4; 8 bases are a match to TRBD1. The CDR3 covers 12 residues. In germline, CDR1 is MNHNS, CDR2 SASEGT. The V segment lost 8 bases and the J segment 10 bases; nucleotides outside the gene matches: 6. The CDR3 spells CASRTGSVKLFF. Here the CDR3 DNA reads TGTGCCAGCCGGACAGGGAGCGTAAAACTGTTTTTT.

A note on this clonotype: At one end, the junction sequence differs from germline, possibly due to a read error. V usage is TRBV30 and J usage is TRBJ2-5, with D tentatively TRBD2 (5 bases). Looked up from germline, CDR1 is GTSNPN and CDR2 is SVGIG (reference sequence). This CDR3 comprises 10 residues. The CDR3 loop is CAWARETQNF. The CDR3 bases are TGTGCCTGGGCGAGGGAGACCCAGAACTTC. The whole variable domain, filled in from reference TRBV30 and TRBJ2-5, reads SQTIHQWPATLVQPVGSPLSLECTVEGTSNPNLYWYRQAAGRGLQLLFYSVGIGQISSEVPQNLSASRPQDRQFILSSKKLLLSDSGFYLCAWARETQNFGPGTRLLVL.

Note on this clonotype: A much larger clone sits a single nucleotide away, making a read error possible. The CDR3 here is CVSTVSGTTDTQYF. CDR3 nucleotides: TGTGTCAGCACCGTGAGCGGGACCACAGATACGCAGTATTTT. The rearrangement joins TRBV28 to TRBJ2-3, with 7 nucleotides matching TRBD2. This CDR3 is built from 14 residues. Germline V gives CDR1 MDHEN, CDR2 SYDVKM.